The clone carrying this T cell receptor beta chain was found a few times. The antigen remains unidentified. Other DNA sequences of this sample code for an identical CDR3. These data originate in a study of shared clonotypes between healthy human individuals. Study-level results: Memory subsets generally showed lower estimated richness than naive subsets.

Sequencing used immunoSEQ multiplex PCR; TCRdb keeps in-frame clones, though not all of them. The sample consists of roughly 1,000,000 clones, approximately 80% of them appearing once. From germline, CDR1 is SGHAT and CDR2 FQNNGV. The V end lost 2 bases, the J end lost 4 bases, and 5 bases lay between the germline ends. The CDR3 is 12 residues long. Donors comprised healthy HIV-negative adults lacking recent acute infections or vaccinations. The origin of this receptor is a man younger than 35 in good health. Some clones in this sample may be carry-over from other donors' samples. The sequenced sample consisted of memory CD4+ T cells from PBMCs. Subset: CD45RA-negative fraction. This sequence joins TRBV11-2 and TRBJ1-1; D uncertain. The CDR3: CASSLSGTEAFF. The DNA of the CDR3 is TGTGCCAGCAGCTTAAGTGGCACTGAAGCTTTCTTT.